Below are 22 T cell receptor beta chains sequenced from a single sample in a study of identical twins. TCRdb re-called the 5' RACE reads with MiXCR, one entry per CDR3 protein. Here the sample spans about 1.7 million distinct CDR3 sequences, 32% being singletons. Sample: cord blood. The receptors here all came from a newborn girl in good health.

The genes are TRBV4-1 and TRBJ2-3; 12 nucleotides align to TRBD2. The CDR3 contains 17 residues. V was pared by 4 bases and J by 5 bases, with 10 bases of the junction left unmatched. Germline assignment: CDR1 MGHRA and CDR2 YSYEKL. CDR3 nucleotide sequence: TGCGCCAGCAGCCCGACTCTAGCGGGAGGGCCGGGAGATACGCAGTATTTT. This sequence encodes CASSPTLAGGPGDTQYF.

With respect to this clonotype: Sequence at one end of the junction differs from germline and may be a read error. The chain recombines TRBV27 with TRBJ1-6; D not resolved. The CDR3 is 16 amino acids. Germline V gives CDR1 MNHEY, CDR2 SMNVEV (reference sequence). This chain's CDR3 is CASSLSPGPNNSPPHF. The CDR3 bases are TGTGCCAGCAGTTTATCCCCCGGACCGAATAATTCACCCCCCCACTTT.

This clonotype was observed a handful of times. The rearrangement links TRBV5-6 to TRBJ2-1; TRBD2 aligns across 13 bases. The CDR3 has 17 amino acids. Unmatched junction bases numbered 7, after V lost 1 base and J lost 6 bases. CDR1 and CDR2 (germline): SGHDT, YYEEEE. The CDR3, as DNA: TGTGCCAGCAGCTTGAGTCGCGGGACTAGCGGGGTCAATGAGCAGTTCTTC. Encoded protein: CASSLSRGTSGVNEQFF.

The CDR3 protein is CASSYRGGRSYEQYF. CDR3 DNA: TGTGCCAGCAGTTATCGGGGGGGCAGATCCTACGAGCAGTACTTC. The chain couples TRBV7-2 to TRBJ2-7; 8 bases match TRBD2. This CDR3 has 15 amino acids. V lost 6 bases to trimming and J lost 1 base; unmatched junction nucleotides: 8. CDR1 and CDR2 (germline): SGHTA, FQGNSA.

The table lists this clonotype with a count of one. The rearrangement joins TRBV12-3 or TRBV12-4 to TRBJ1-1; D not resolved. The CDR3 sequence is 12 residues long. The V end lost 3 bases, the J end lost 7 bases, and 9 bases lay between the germline ends. The CDR3 region has the DNA TGTGCCAGCAGTTTTGGCAGCCTTGAAGCTTTCTTT. Translated: CASSFGSLEAFF.

This clonotype was seen a few times. The chain links TRBV20-1 to TRBJ2-7; 10 nucleotides align to TRBD2. V shed 5 bases and J 2 bases; nucleotides not matched to a gene: 9. Germline V gene lookup returns CDR1 DFQATT and CDR2 SNEGSKA (reference sequence). The CDR3 is 15 amino acids. The CDR3 nucleotides read TGCAGTGCTTCCCTTAGCGGGAGGAGGACCTACGAGCAGTACTTC. It codes for CSASLSGRRTYEQYF.

The rearrangement links TRBV12-3 or TRBV12-4 to TRBJ2-2; 8 bases align to TRBD1. The CDR3 sequence is 15 residues long. V trimming: 6 bases; J trimming: 6 bases; junction bases outside the gene matches: 9. The CDR3 loop is CASSPRTGISGELFF. Written as DNA, the CDR3 is TGTGCCAGCAGCCCCCGGACAGGGATCTCCGGGGAGCTGTTTTTT.

This chain connects TRBV20-1 to TRBJ1-1; weak D call: TRBD1 (5 bases). V was trimmed by 6 bases and J by 2 bases, leaving 16 bases between them. The CDR3 length is 14 residues. Germline V gene lookup returns CDR1 DFQATT and CDR2 SNEGSKA (reference sequence). As DNA, the CDR3 is TGCAGTGCCGCCAGGGACGCAGTAAACACTGAAGCTTTCTTT. It translates to CSAARDAVNTEAFF.

This clonotype was seen a few times. The V and J genes are TRBV20-1 and TRBJ2-3, with 9 bases identical to TRBD2. With 0 bases clipped from V and 1 base from J, the junction kept 5 bases outside the gene matches. CDR1 DFQATT and CDR2 SNEGSKA come from the germline V gene (reference sequence). The length of the CDR3 is 16 residues. The CDR3 sequence is CSARDPQRGGTDTQYF. The DNA for the CDR3 is TGCAGTGCTAGAGATCCCCAGCGGGGGGGCACAGATACGCAGTATTTT.

This clonotype was observed at least ten times. The V and J genes are TRBV12-3 or TRBV12-4 and TRBJ1-1, with D possibly TRBD1 on 5 matching bases. The V end lost 3 bases, the J end lost 1 base, and 9 bases lay between the germline ends. This CDR3 contains 14 residues. The CDR3 bases are TGTGCCAGCAGTTTGGCAGGGTGGAACACTGAAGCTTTCTTT. This codes for CASSLAGWNTEAFF.

This clonotype was seen only a few times. V is TRBV10-2 and J is TRBJ1-2, with D maybe TRBD1 (5 bases). This CDR3 is built from 14 residues. The V end was cut by 4 bases, the J end by 2 bases, with 11 bases between. The V gene's germline CDR1 is WSHSY and CDR2 SAAADI. CDR3 coding DNA: TGCGCCAGCAGTGGAACAGGTCGGAACTATGGCTACACCTTC. Protein: CASSGTGRNYGYTF.

In its sample, this clonotype was seen a few times. The rearrangement links TRBV5-1 to TRBJ2-5, with D perhaps matching TRBD1 (5 bases). The germline V gene has CDR1 SGHRS and CDR2 YFSETQ. The CDR3 consists of 16 residues. Trimming left V 2 bases short and J 5 bases short, with 19 bases between. CDR3 nucleotide sequence: TGCGCCAGCAGCTTTGTGGGGATTACAGGCGGCGAGACCCAGTACTTC. Translation gives CASSFVGITGGETQYF.

V usage is TRBV28 and J usage is TRBJ1-6, with D perhaps matching TRBD1 (6 bases). The CDR3 runs 15 residues. The V gene lost 3 bases and the J gene lost 7 bases, with 13 bases spanning the gap. Germline V CDR1 and CDR2: MDHEN, SYDVKM. The CDR3 reads CASSFFGQTNSPLHF. The CDR3 nucleotides are TGTGCCAGCAGTTTTTTCGGACAGACCAATTCACCCCTCCACTTT.

This clonotype was detected many times. The rearrangement links TRBV6-6 to TRBJ1-2; no definite D call. Trimming left V 5 bases short and J 5 bases short, with 12 bases between. Germline CDR1 and CDR2: MNHNY and SVGAGI (reference sequence). The CDR3 covers 13 residues. The CDR3 DNA is TGTGCCAGCAGTCTCGGATCTCTTTATGGCTACACCTTC. Translated: CASSLGSLYGYTF.

This chain connects TRBV3-1 to TRBJ1-5; no clear D. This CDR3 is built from 15 residues. V lost 5 bases and J 3 bases, leaving 14 bases between the germline ends. Germline V gene sequence: CDR1 LGHDT, CDR2 YNNKEL (reference sequence). The CDR3 nucleotides are TGTGCCAGCAGCTTGGGCACAGCCCTCAATCAGCCCCAGCATTTT. Translating gives CASSLGTALNQPQHF. Full variable domain (outside the CDR3, taken from reference TRBV3-1 and TRBJ1-5): DTAVSQTPKYLVTQMGNDKSIKCEQNLGHDTMYWYKQDSKKFLKIMFSYNNKELIINETVPNRFSPKSPDKAHLNLHINSLELGDSAVYFCASSLGTALNQPQHFGDGTRLSIL.

The chain joins TRBV2 to TRBJ2-7; 9 bases match TRBD1. The CDR3 runs to 14 residues. V dropped 7 bases and J dropped 3; count of bases not matched to a gene: 7. Germline V gene sequence: CDR1 SNHLY, CDR2 FYNNEI. DNA of the CDR3: TGTGCCAGCATCCTGGGGACAGGGTTCTACGAGCAGTACTTC. It specifies CASILGTGFYEQYF.

This chain links TRBV7-9 with TRBJ2-6, with a possible D match to TRBD1 (5 bases). The V gene's germline CDR1 is SEHNR and CDR2 FQNEAQ (reference sequence). V was pared by 3 bases and J by 13 bases, with 13 bases between. The CDR3 covers 13 residues. CDR3 coding DNA: TGTGCCAGCAGCTTCGGCAGGGTAGGAGTCCTGACTTTC. Translated: CASSFGRVGVLTF.

V gene TRBV6-1 combines with J gene TRBJ1-5; 10 bases are shared with TRBD1. The CDR3 covers 15 residues. Trimming at V came to 6 bases and at J to 4 bases, leaving 6 bases not matched to a gene. Germline lookup yields CDR1 MNHNS and CDR2 SASEGT. CDR3 in amino acids: CASRTTGGLNQPQHF. CDR3 in DNA: TGTGCCAGCAGAACGACAGGGGGCCTTAATCAGCCCCAGCATTTT.

The chain is built from TRBV21-1 and TRBJ2-2; TRBD1 is the table's D call, not checked against the DNA. TRBV21-1 counts as a pseudogene. This CDR3 has 17 amino acids. The CDR3 sequence is CASSKGQAGRNTGELFF. CDR3 sequence (DNA): TGTGCCAGCAGCAAAGGGCAGGCAGGGAGGAACACCGGGGAGCTGTTTTTT.

The chain has TRBV21-1 and TRBJ2-1; whether TRBD1, the table's D call, matches the DNA was not checked. TRBV21-1 is marked as a pseudogene. This CDR3 is built from 15 residues. DNA for the CDR3: TGTGCCAGCAGCAACCGGGACAGACTCTACAATGAGCAGTTCTTC. Protein product: CASSNRDRLYNEQFF.

As regards this clonotype: A clone one base away is much larger, so this may be a read error. This sequence joins TRBV5-1 and TRBJ2-5; 7 bases are a match to TRBD2. The CDR3 spans 14 residues. Trimming removed 4 bases from V and 4 bases from J; junction bases left unmatched: 7. CDR1 is SGHRS and CDR2 is YFSETQ in the germline V gene. CDR3 bases: TGCGCCAGCAGCATCGGACTAGTCGCAGAGACCCAGTACTTC. The encoded protein is CASSIGLVAETQYF.

The rearrangement uses TRBV18 and TRBJ1-2, with D unclear. The V gene lost 1 base and the J gene lost 1 base, with 7 bases spanning the gap. The CDR3 spans 14 residues. Per germline, CDR1 KGHSH and CDR2 LQKENI. In DNA form, the CDR3 reads TGTGCCAGCTCACCACGGGCGGATAACTATGGCTACACCTTC. This codes for CASSPRADNYGYTF. Full variable domain (rest looked up from reference TRBV18 and TRBJ1-2): NAGVMQNPRHLVRRRGQEARLRCSPMKGHSHVYWYRQLPEEGLKFMVYLQKENIIDESGMPKERFSAEFPKEGPSILRIQQVVRGDSAAYFCASSPRADNYGYTFGSGTRLTVV.